Listed here are 3 T cell receptor beta chains from one sample, sequenced in a study of blood T cell repertoires in COVID-19. Here immunoSEQ multiplex PCR was the method, and the copy in TCRdb shows in-frame clones only, minus some. The sample has 110,000 or so clones; 75% to 90% are singletons. Sequencing used peripheral blood. The receptors here all came from a man between 65 and 85 years old with active or convalescent COVID-19.

The V call is TRBV7-3, the J call TRBJ2-3, with 7 nucleotides matching TRBD2. This CDR3 has 16 amino acids. Germline CDR1 reads SGHTA; CDR2 reads FQGTGA. The trim removed 3 bases at V and 5 bases at J, leaving 11 bases unmatched. CDR3 DNA sequence: TGTGCCAGCAGCTTGCATTCTAGCGGAGTGGTAGATACGCAGTATTTT. Residues: CASSLHSSGVVDTQYF.

The rearrangement links TRBV3-1 (or the pseudogene TRBV3-2) to TRBJ1-2; D gene uncertain. CDR1 is LGHDT, CDR2 YNNKEL, per germline (reference sequence). The V gene lost 0 bases and the J gene lost 8 bases, with 7 bases spanning the gap. The CDR3 has 12 residues. The CDR3 sequence is CASSQDPRGYTF. The DNA of the CDR3 is TGTGCCAGCAGCCAAGATCCGAGAGGCTACACCTTC.

CDR3 region: CASSPGGGSNQPQHF. CDR3 bases: TGCGCCAGCAGCCCCGGCGGGGGAAGCAATCAGCCCCAGCATTTT. The J gene is TRBJ1-5, the V gene TRBV5-1; maybe TRBD1 (5 bases). Trimming took 4 bases from V and 1 from J, leaving 12 bases between them. CDR1 and CDR2 from the germline V gene are SGHRS and YFSETQ. The CDR3 totals 15 residues.